A single sample is the source of the 27 T cell receptor beta chains below, sequenced in a study of Graves' ophthalmopathy and Graves' hyperthyroidism. The sequenced template was RNA, covering the TCR beta CDR3 region. Investigators did first-round RT-PCR with HTBI primers, then second-round multiplex PCR. TCRdb used MiXCR to reprocess the multiplex PCR reads, holding one entry per CDR3 protein. The repertoire holds about 16,000 distinct CDR3 sequences, about 43% seen once, with 25% in the top ten. The material sequenced was peripheral blood. The receptors were sampled from a woman between 40 and 55 years old with stable Graves' hyperthyroidism.

Worth noting for this clonotype: A much larger clone lies one base from this, so it may be a read error. The chain couples TRBV7-8 to TRBJ1-5, with TRBD1 as a possible D gene (6 bases). Germline assignment: CDR1 SGHVS and CDR2 FQNEAQ. V was clipped by 4 bases and J by 0 bases, with 25 bases between them. CDR3 length: 20 amino acids. The CDR3 sequence: CASSSWAPGRGAGSNQPQHF. CDR3 nucleotide sequence: TGTGCCAGCAGCTCCTGGGCGCCTGGACGGGGGGCGGGTAGCAATCAGCCCCAGCATTTT. Looking up the rest from reference TRBV7-8 and TRBJ1-5 gives the full variable domain: GAGVSQSPRYKVAKRGQDVALRCDPISGHVSLFWYQQALGQGPEFLTYFQNEAQLDKSGLPSDRFFAERPEGSVSTLKIQRTQQEDSAVYLCASSSWAPGRGAGSNQPQHFGDGTRLSIL.

This clonotype is labeled as medium-sized. V is TRBV19 and J is TRBJ2-7; the match to TRBD1 covers 7 bases. Germline-derived CDR1 and CDR2 are LNHDA and SQIVND (reference sequence). V lost 9 bases, J lost 4 bases, and 12 bases stayed unmatched. The CDR3 is 14 amino acids. CDR3 protein: CASYPGQQAYEQYF. The CDR3 region has the DNA TGTGCCAGCTATCCGGGACAGCAAGCTTACGAGCAGTACTTC.

The chain is built from TRBV20-1 and TRBJ2-1; D might be TRBD2 (6 bases). The CDR3 is made up of 13 amino acids. V lost 3 bases and J 6 bases, leaving 12 bases between the germline ends. Germline V lookup: CDR1 DFQATT, CDR2 SNEGSKA (reference sequence). This chain's CDR3 is CSARGGGSNEQFF. The CDR3 DNA follows: TGCAGTGCTAGGGGTGGAGGGAGCAATGAGCAGTTCTTC.

The chain couples TRBV10-3 to TRBJ2-5, with TRBD1 as a possible D gene (6 bases). V dropped 10 bases and J dropped 3 bases, with 15 bases sitting between them. Looked up from germline, CDR1 is ENHRY and CDR2 is SYGVKD. The CDR3 sequence is 13 residues long. The CDR3 nucleotides are TGTGCCACCAGGGGATCATTGAAAGAGACCCAGTACTTC. It encodes CATRGSLKETQYF.

This clonotype was counted many times. This chain uses TRBV5-1 with TRBJ2-5; 15 bases are shared with TRBD2. The CDR3 length is 18 residues. Germline values: CDR1 SGHRS, CDR2 YFSETQ. Trimming cost V 4 bases and J 4 bases; bases outside gene matches: 11. Here the CDR3 reads CASSRLGLAGGPRETQYF. For the CDR3, the DNA is TGCGCCAGCAGCCGACTCGGACTAGCGGGGGGGCCAAGAGAGACCCAGTACTTC.

This clonotype was detected a few times. The genes are TRBV6-5 and TRBJ2-1; 7 nucleotides line up with TRBD2. J was trimmed by 4 bases and V by 5 bases; bases with no gene match: 11. CDR1 MNHEY and CDR2 SVGAGI come from the germline V gene. The CDR3 loop spans 16 amino acids. The CDR3 nucleotides are TGTGCCAGCAGTCCTCTCGGGACTACAGCATACAATGAGCAGTTCTTC. It codes for CASSPLGTTAYNEQFF.

As concerns this clonotype: A read error may explain this, as a much larger clone is one base away. The CDR3 spells CASSIDLWGSGRETQYF. In nucleotides, the CDR3 is TGTGCCAGTAGTATAGATCTTTGGGGTAGCGGGCGAGAGACCCAGTACTTC. The chain couples TRBV19 to TRBJ2-5, with 7 nucleotides matching TRBD2. The CDR3 contains 17 residues. CDR1 and CDR2 (germline): LNHDA, SQIVND (reference sequence). V dropped 0 bases and J dropped 4; count of bases not matched to a gene: 11.

This clonotype is medium-sized in the sample. The chain carries TRBV10-2 and TRBJ1-5; no clear D gene. CDR3 length: 13 amino acids. Germline V gene sequence: CDR1 WSHSY, CDR2 SAAADI. Trimming stripped 4 bases from V and 3 bases from J, with 7 bases between. CDR3 sequence (DNA): TGCGCCAGCAGTGGAGGTTTCAATCAGCCCCAGCATTTT. It is translated as CASSGGFNQPQHF.

This clonotype was recorded at least ten times. CDR3 coding DNA: TGCAGTGCTAGAGATCTCGTGACTAGCGGCACAGATACGCAGTATTTT. Residues: CSARDLVTSGTDTQYF. The V and J genes are TRBV20-1 and TRBJ2-3, with 8 bases aligning to TRBD2. The germline gives CDR1 DFQATT, CDR2 SNEGSKA (reference sequence). Trimming removed 0 bases from V and 1 base from J; junction bases left unmatched: 6. This CDR3 spans 16 amino acids.

Note on this clonotype: One end of the junction is discordant with germline, which a read error may explain. The chain combines TRBV24-1 with TRBJ2-7, with 8 bases fitting TRBD1. Germline-derived CDR1 and CDR2 are KGHDR and SFDVKD. The CDR3 sequence is 15 residues long. CDR3 coding DNA: TGCCCCACCAGTGATCCATTAAAACGGACAGGGAGGCAGTACTTC. It encodes CPTSDPLKRTGRQYF.

The V gene is TRBV5-1, the J gene TRBJ2-1; D gene ambiguous. V was shortened by 0 bases and J by 10 bases, with 8 bases between the two germline ends. Germline-derived CDR1 and CDR2 are SGHRS and YFSETQ. The CDR3 length is 12 residues. CDR3 in amino acids: CASSLARTEQFF. The DNA for the CDR3 is TGCGCCAGCAGCTTGGCGCGCACGGAGCAGTTCTTC. Filled out from reference TRBV5-1 and TRBJ2-1, the complete variable domain reads KAGVTQTPRYLIKTRGQQVTLSCSPISGHRSVSWYQQTPGQGLQFLFEYFSETQRNKGNFPGRFSGRQFSNSRSEMNVSTLELGDSALYLCASSLARTEQFFGPGTRLTVL.

Details on this clonotype: Given a much more abundant clone one base away, this may be a read error. The chain joins TRBV5-5 to TRBJ2-7; D not resolved. V shed 0 bases and J shed 1 base, with 8 bases lying between them. The CDR3 runs to 14 residues. The germline CDR1 and CDR2 sequences are SGHKS and YYEKEE (reference sequence). The CDR3 protein is CASSLDLCSYEQYF. CDR3 coding DNA: TGTGCCAGCAGCTTGGATCTGTGTTCCTACGAGCAGTACTTC.

In this sample, this clonotype turned up many times. V is TRBV5-8 and J is TRBJ1-1; D unclear. Trimming stripped 1 base from V and 1 base from J, with 5 bases between. In germline, CDR1 is SGHTS, CDR2 YDEGEE. The CDR3 runs to 13 residues. This CDR3 reads CASSLRQNTEAFF. The DNA for the CDR3 is TGTGCCAGCAGCTTGAGACAGAACACTGAAGCTTTCTTT.

There are many counts of this clonotype. The chain employs TRBV6-2 or TRBV6-3 and TRBJ1-2; 7 bases align to TRBD1. Germline lookup yields CDR1 MNHEY and CDR2 SVGEGT. CDR3 length: 13 residues. Trimming removed 2 bases from V and 8 bases from J; junction bases left unmatched: 5. The CDR3 DNA reads TGTGCCAGCAGTTACAGGGGGCTTCACGGCTACACCTTC. It is translated as CASSYRGLHGYTF.

This chain joins TRBV5-4 and TRBJ2-1; 8 nucleotides align to TRBD2. With V trimmed by 4 bases and J by 2 bases, 8 bases remained unmatched. CDR1 is SGHNT and CDR2 is YYREEE in the germline V gene (reference sequence). This CDR3 is 16 amino acids long. CDR3 sequence: CASSRAGGLPYNEQFF. The CDR3, as DNA: TGTGCCAGCAGCCGGGCGGGGGGCCTTCCCTACAATGAGCAGTTCTTC.

By share, this clonotype counts as medium-sized (0.01 to 0.1%). This chain uses TRBV10-3 with TRBJ2-1; D possibly corresponds to TRBD2 (6 bases). V was clipped by 7 bases and J by 0 bases, with 10 bases between them. Germline-derived CDR1 and CDR2 are ENHRY and SYGVKD. The CDR3 is 14 amino acids. CDR3 sequence: CAIKAGSSYNEQFF. DNA for the CDR3: TGTGCCATCAAGGCGGGGAGCTCCTACAATGAGCAGTTCTTC.

The rearrangement uses TRBV28 and TRBJ2-5; tentatively, D is TRBD2 (5 bases). Germline CDR1 and CDR2: MDHEN and SYDVKM. The CDR3 runs 14 residues. Trimming removed 7 bases at V and 5 bases at J, with 17 bases between. CDR3 amino acids: CASTPGGQRETQYF. The CDR3 bases are TGTGCCAGCACCCCCGGTGGGCAGCGGGAGACCCAGTACTTC.

As regards this clonotype: A much larger clone lies one base from this, so it may be a read error. V and J are TRBV5-4 and TRBJ2-7; 9 bases are shared with TRBD1. The DNA end is a closer match to TRBJ2-1, so the J assignment may be wrong. This CDR3 is built from 14 residues. Germline-derived CDR1 and CDR2 are SGHNT and YYREEE (reference sequence). For the CDR3, the DNA is TGTGCCAGCAGCTTGACAGGGGGCCCGGGGGAGCAGTTCTTC. Translating it yields CASSLTGGPGEQFF.

About this clonotype itself: The junction departs from germline at one end; a sequencing error may be responsible. The V and J genes are TRBV7-3 and TRBJ2-1; a weak D match, TRBD2 (5 bases). Germline assignment: CDR1 SGHTA and CDR2 FQGTGA. The CDR3 is 14 residues long. CDR3: CSSSLGLGFNEQFF. The CDR3 DNA follows: TGTTCCAGCAGCCTAGGACTGGGATTCAATGAGCAGTTCTTC.

The chain joins TRBV27 to TRBJ2-7; D gene ambiguous. The germline V gene has CDR1 MNHEY and CDR2 SMNVEV (reference sequence). The CDR3 runs to 14 residues. Trimming left V 5 bases short and J 9 bases short, with 20 bases between. The CDR3 region is CASSPRLSLNWQYF. Written as DNA, the CDR3 is TGTGCCAGCAGTCCACGTCTTTCACTGAACTGGCAGTACTTC.

By share, this clonotype ranks as medium-sized. The chain links TRBV19 to TRBJ2-5; the D is unclear. Germline lookup yields CDR1 LNHDA and CDR2 SQIVND (reference sequence). V lost 8 bases and J lost 2, with 15 bases in between. The CDR3 has 14 residues. CDR3 loop: CASEAGWGQETQYF. CDR3 coding DNA: TGTGCCAGTGAGGCAGGATGGGGTCAAGAGACCCAGTACTTC. The variable domain in full, completed from reference TRBV19 and TRBJ2-5, reads DGGITQSPKYLFRKEGQNVTLSCEQNLNHDAMYWYRQDPGQGLRLIYYSQIVNDFQKGDIAEGYSVSREKKESFPLTVTSAQKNPTAFYLCASEAGWGQETQYFGPGTRLLVL.

By share, this clonotype ranks as medium-sized (0.01 to 0.1%). The rearrangement uses TRBV10-3 and TRBJ1-1; perhaps TRBD1 as D (5 bases). The CDR3 runs 16 residues. Germline-derived CDR1 and CDR2 are ENHRY and SYGVKD. V was trimmed by 0 bases and J by 1 base, leaving 12 bases between them. Here the CDR3 DNA reads TGTGCCATCAGTGAGTCCTGGGGGGATGGGAACACTGAAGCTTTCTTT. Translated: CAISESWGDGNTEAFF.

The chain joins TRBV10-3 to TRBJ1-6, with 10 positions matching TRBD1. The CDR3 is made up of 15 amino acids. The germline V gene encodes CDR1 ENHRY and CDR2 SYGVKD. The V gene end was trimmed by 4 bases and the J gene end by 6 bases; junction bases not matched to a gene: 3. The CDR3 DNA sequence: TGTGCCATCAGTGGACAGGGGGCGGGTAATTCACCCCTCCACTTT. Translation: CAISGQGAGNSPLHF.

This clonotype was found many times. The CDR3 loop is CASSGTGGSDTQYF. CDR3 sequence (DNA): TGTGCCAGCAGCGGGACAGGGGGCTCAGATACGCAGTATTTT. The chain couples TRBV2 to TRBJ2-3; 12 bases agree with TRBD1. CDR1 is SNHLY and CDR2 is FYNNEI in the germline V gene. J lost 4 bases, V lost 6 bases, and 2 bases had no gene match. The CDR3 has 14 amino acids. Filled out from reference TRBV2 and TRBJ2-3, the complete variable domain reads EPEVTQTPSHQVTQMGQEVILRCVPISNHLYFYWYRQILGQKVEFLVSFYNNEISEKSEIFDDQFSVERPDGSNFTLKIRSTKLEDSAMYFCASSGTGGSDTQYFGPGTRLTVL.

This chain links TRBV24-1 with TRBJ2-7; TRBD2 matches 9 bases. J was trimmed by 0 bases and V by 3 bases; bases with no gene match: 2. CDR3 length: 15 residues. CDR1 and CDR2 (germline): KGHDR, SFDVKD. The CDR3 loop reads CATSDPTSGSYEQYF. The CDR3 bases are TGTGCCACCAGTGATCCGACTAGCGGCTCCTACGAGCAGTACTTC.

This rearrangement joins TRBV20-1 to TRBJ2-7, with 14 bases aligning to TRBD2. The junction had 6 bases not matched to a gene; V was cut back by 5 bases and J by 6 bases. CDR3 length: 14 amino acids. Per germline, CDR1 DFQATT and CDR2 SNEGSKA (reference sequence). CDR3 loop: CSAEDGLAGGEQYF. The CDR3 DNA is TGCAGTGCTGAAGATGGACTAGCGGGAGGCGAGCAGTACTTC.

This clonotype qualifies as medium-sized (0.01 to 0.1%). The chain uses TRBV10-1 and TRBJ2-7; TRBD1 aligns across 9 bases. Per germline, CDR1 WNHNN and CDR2 SYGVQD (reference sequence). J lost 2 bases, V lost 7 bases, and 6 bases had no gene match. The CDR3 contains 14 residues. The CDR3 DNA sequence: TGCGCCAGCACCGGACAGGGGTCCCCCTACGAGCAGTACTTC. Encoded protein: CASTGQGSPYEQYF.